The source of this T cell receptor beta chain is a study of Ad26.COV2.S vaccination and SARS-CoV-2 variants (dated by TCRdb to about 2021). Background for the entire study: Vaccine-arm donors came from COV1001, a multicentre, randomized, double-blind, placebo-controlled phase I-IIa trial of Ad26.COV2.S in healthy adults. Sequencing of the TCRbeta repertoire served to evaluate the specificity and breadth of SARS-CoV-2-reactive T cell receptors following Ad26.COV2.S vaccination. A total of some 30 samples were included in the TCR-sequenced set, comprising some 20 Ad26.COV2.S vaccine recipients, 5 placebo recipients and 8 SARS-CoV-2 convalescent individuals. Ad26.COV2.S was given intramuscularly at 5x10^10 or 1x10^11 viral particles, as a single shot or as two shots 56 days apart. Investigators did not know the trial group allocation while performing experiments and assessing outcomes. Participants in the trial were split at random into five groups of five each, receiving low-dose or high-dose Ad26.COV2.S once or twice, or else placebo on both occasions. General conclusions and limits of the study: Comparable non-spike TCR breadth was observed between vaccine and placebo recipients, consistent with only spike being contained in the vaccine. After vaccination, spike-specific CD8+ and CD4+ T cell responses were reported to show substantial breadth. Higher spike-specific TCR breadth was observed in Ad26.COV2.S recipients than in placebo recipients (P = 0.0014). The study was not powered for comparison of responses between vaccine doses or regimens. The authors noted that the TCR breadth and depth analyses may have underestimated total T cell responses.

This clone was found a few times. Its binding antigen is unknown. No base-level quality is on record; no much larger clone is a single base apart. The immunoSEQ Assay was used to sequence TCRbeta CDR3 regions. After extraction, genomic DNA underwent amplification by bias-controlled multiplex PCR, followed by high-throughput sequencing. The source study handled its data this way. To quantify the absolute abundance of each unique TCRbeta CDR3 region, sequences were collapsed and filtered. T cell fraction was estimated by normalizing TCRbeta template counts to usable DNA, which was measured by amplifying reference genes present in all nucleated cells. Repertoire TCRs were annotated as SARS-CoV-2-specific by exact matching of V gene, CDR3 amino acid sequence and J gene to a known reactive TCR set. The reference SARS-CoV-2 TCR set was derived from MIRA and filtered for enrichment in COVID-19-positive ImmuneCODE repertoires, a step that removed public or cross-reactive TCRs. Using the MIRA antigens, annotated TCRs were further analysed by specific ORF or by position within an ORF. Depth was the summed frequency of annotated unique rearrangements, while breadth was defined as annotated unique rearrangements over total unique productive rearrangements. Two-sided Wilcoxon rank-sum tests were used to compare TCR breadth between groups. In its TCRdb copy, this immuneACCESS table keeps in-frame sequences only and misses some clones. Where compared with another copy, unresolved V genes explain less than half of these, and the others have no known cause. V, J and clone size derive from that table, while D and trimming were established from the DNA sequence. This sample gives about 390,000 clones in total; 88% of them show up just once. The top ten clones comprise 3.5% of the sample.

According to the study, the label for this sample's treatment or condition signals: approximately 18 received Ad26.COV2.S at low or high dose, single or two shots; roughly 5 received placebo; per-sample allocation not given. For vaccine and placebo recipients, the sequenced repertoires came from samples collected on day 63 after the first injection. Between 29 July and 7 August 2020, Cohort 1b enrolled 25 adults aged 18-55 years at one site in Boston, USA. Ad26.COV2.S was a replication-incompetent adenovirus type 26 vector that expressed a prefusion-stabilized SARS-CoV-2 spike protein derived from the original Wuhan strain. From the cysteine up to the phenylalanine, the CDR3 has a length of 12 residues. Only CDR3 DNA remains: 36 bases, in frame from the first base. V was cut back by 3 bases and J by 8 bases, leaving a gap of 10 bases between them. The germline V gene supplies CDR1 MNHNS and CDR2 SASEGT.

The source material was peripheral blood, sampled in a trial of Ad26.COV2.S vaccine versus placebo. The sequence links TRBV6-1 to TRBJ1-2; 5 matching bases give a weak D call of TRBD1. This receptor was taken from a person aged 18-60 years who received the Ad26.COV2.S COVID-19 vaccine or a placebo. DNA sequence: TGTGCCAGCAGTGAGGGGGGTTCGGGCTACACCTTC. This codes for CASSEGGSGYTF.